A single sample is the source of the 26 T cell receptor beta chains below, sequenced in a study of blood T cell repertoires in COVID-19. Profiled with immunoSEQ multiplex PCR; TCRdb holds only in-frame clones, not every one. The table lists roughly 300,000 clones, nearly 90% of them singletons. The sequenced sample consisted of peripheral blood. These receptors came from a man aged 18-30 years with active or convalescent COVID-19.

The J gene is TRBJ2-7, the V gene TRBV4-2; TRBD1 agrees at 11 bases. The CDR3 runs 14 residues. Germline V gives CDR1 LGHNA, CDR2 YNFKEQ. V shed 2 bases and J 5 bases; nucleotides not matched to a gene: 2. This chain's CDR3 is CASSQTDRGHEQYF. The CDR3 region has the DNA TGTGCCAGCAGCCAAACGGACAGGGGGCACGAGCAGTACTTC.

The rearrangement links TRBV5-6 to TRBJ1-4; possible D gene TRBD1, 6 bases. V was trimmed by 2 bases and J by 3 bases, leaving 23 bases between them. CDR1 is SGHDT, CDR2 YYEEEE, per germline. This CDR3 contains 19 residues. The CDR3 reads CASSLEEGGAMSPNEKLFF. The CDR3 region has the DNA TGTGCCAGCAGCTTAGAAGAAGGGGGGGCAATGAGTCCTAATGAAAAACTGTTTTTT.

The chain is built from TRBV2 and TRBJ2-7; D is perhaps TRBD1 (6 bases). The CDR3 is 15 residues long. V lost 2 bases and J lost 2, with 13 bases in between. Per the germline V gene, CDR1 is SNHLY and CDR2 is FYNNEI. CDR3 in DNA: TGTGCCAGCAGTGAAAGGGCAGGGGTCCCCTACGAGCAGTACTTC. This sequence encodes CASSERAGVPYEQYF.

The chain has TRBV5-6 and TRBJ1-5; TRBD1 aligns across 8 bases. The CDR3 contains 17 residues. The germline CDR1 and CDR2 sequences are SGHDT and YYEEEE. J gave up 7 bases and V 0 bases, and 12 bases lay outside the gene matches. CDR3 bases: TGTGCCAGCAGCTTGGGGGGACAGGTGAGTTACCACCAGCCCCAGCATTTT. Translated: CASSLGGQVSYHQPQHF.

The genes are TRBV7-9 and TRBJ2-5, with TRBD1 matching 9 bases. The trim removed 1 base at V and 5 bases at J, leaving 8 bases unmatched. Germline-derived CDR1 and CDR2 are SEHNR and FQNEAQ (reference sequence). This CDR3 is 16 amino acids long. The CDR3 sequence is CASSLGQGVFRETQYF. The CDR3 DNA is TGTGCCAGCAGCTTAGGACAGGGGGTCTTCAGGGAGACCCAGTACTTC.

This chain joins TRBV12-5 and TRBJ2-5; D perhaps matches TRBD2 (6 bases). This CDR3 contains 16 residues. V lost 3 bases to trimming and J lost 5 bases, with 19 bases between them. Germline values: CDR1 LGHNT, CDR2 FRNRAP. The CDR3 nucleotides are TGTGCTAGTGGTTTCTCCCCCGCCGGGGGAGGCGAGACCCAGTACTTC. Protein: CASGFSPAGGGETQYF.

The rearrangement joins TRBV29-1 to TRBJ2-2; 7 bases agree with TRBD2. V shed 5 bases, J shed 5 bases, and the junction held 8 bases outside the gene matches. Germline CDR1 reads SQVTM; CDR2 reads ANQGSEA. The CDR3 has 14 residues. CDR3 loop: CSVRLAGVTGELFF. As DNA, the CDR3 is TGCAGCGTTCGATTGGCGGGGGTTACCGGGGAGCTGTTTTTT.

In its sample, this clone was seen once. V gene TRBV25-1 combines with J gene TRBJ1-2, with D possibly TRBD1 on 5 matching bases. V shed 4 bases and J shed 3 bases, with 15 bases lying between them. The CDR3 is made up of 15 amino acids. The germline V gene has CDR1 MGHDK and CDR2 SYGVNS. The CDR3 nucleotides are TGTGCCAGCAGTGTGTCGGGGGTAAACTACTATGGCTACACCTTC. This gives the protein CASSVSGVNYYGYTF.

The chain links TRBV6-5 to TRBJ1-2; possible D gene TRBD1, 5 bases. Germline assignment: CDR1 MNHEY and CDR2 SVGAGI. With 4 bases removed from V and 2 bases from J, the gap between germline ends came to 8 bases. The CDR3 length is 13 residues. CDR3 amino acids: CASSWTKNYGYTF. CDR3 nucleotide sequence: TGTGCCAGCAGTTGGACAAAAAACTATGGCTACACCTTC.

The rearrangement links TRBV4-1 to TRBJ2-1; maybe TRBD2 (6 bases). Germline V gene sequence: CDR1 MGHRA, CDR2 YSYEKL. Trimming removed 1 base at V and 6 bases at J, with 13 bases between. CDR3 size: 15 residues. The DNA for the CDR3 is TGCGCCAGCAGCCAAGCCCCTATGCGGGGCAATGAGCAGTTCTTC. Translating gives CASSQAPMRGNEQFF.

This clone was seen only a few times. CDR3 in amino acids: CASSEWSRPSNSPLHF. CDR3 sequence (DNA): TGTGCCAGCAGTGAATGGAGTAGGCCTTCTAATTCACCCCTCCACTTT. This chain uses TRBV6-1 with TRBJ1-6, with unresolved D. The CDR3 is 16 residues long. V lost 2 bases and J lost 6, with 14 bases in between. CDR1 is MNHNS and CDR2 is SASEGT in the germline V gene.

Written as DNA, the CDR3 is TGTGCCAGTACCCTAGCGGGGGGGCAGAACACCGGGGAGCTGTTTTTT. Protein product: CASTLAGGQNTGELFF. The chain recombines TRBV9 with TRBJ2-2, with 12 bases identical to TRBD2. There are 16 residues in the CDR3. V dropped 8 bases and J dropped 1; count of bases not matched to a gene: 6. Looked up from germline, CDR1 is SGDLS and CDR2 is YYNGEE.

The table lists this clone with a count of one. The chain couples TRBV19 to TRBJ1-2; D is possibly TRBD1 (6 bases). V was trimmed by 0 bases and J by 7 bases, leaving 9 bases between them. Germline V CDR1 and CDR2: LNHDA, SQIVND (reference sequence). The CDR3 is 13 amino acids. This CDR3 reads CASSIDRGAGYTF. CDR3 in DNA: TGTGCCAGTAGTATAGATCGGGGGGCTGGCTACACCTTC.

The chain has TRBV14 and TRBJ2-7, with 8 bases lining up with TRBD1. The ends lost 0 bases at V and 2 bases at J; junction bases unmatched: 0. CDR1 is SGHDN, CDR2 FVKESK, per germline. This CDR3 is built from 14 residues. CDR3 nucleotide sequence: TGTGCCAGCAGCCAAGAACAGGGGGCCTACGAGCAGTACTTC. Amino acids: CASSQEQGAYEQYF.

This chain connects TRBV29-1 to TRBJ2-7, with D hard to call. Germline loops: CDR1 SQVTM, CDR2 ANQGSEA. V lost 4 bases and J 3 bases, leaving 13 bases between the germline ends. The CDR3 extends over 13 amino acids. The CDR3 region is CSVAAARFYEQYF. The CDR3 nucleotides read TGCAGCGTTGCTGCGGCCCGATTCTACGAGCAGTACTTC.

The chain carries TRBV24-1 and TRBJ2-7; 10 positions match TRBD1. V trimming: 3 bases; J trimming: 2 bases; junction bases outside the gene matches: 18. CDR1 and CDR2 (germline): KGHDR, SFDVKD. This CDR3 comprises 20 residues. The CDR3 nucleotides read TGTGCCACCAGTGATGACCGTCCGGACAGGGGGAAAAGGGGGCCCTACGAGCAGTACTTC. Protein sequence: CATSDDRPDRGKRGPYEQYF.

This clone was picked up one time. This chain links TRBV3-1 (or the pseudogene TRBV3-2) with TRBJ1-5; tentatively, D is TRBD1 (5 bases). V was trimmed by 1 base and J by 4 bases, leaving 11 bases between them. CDR3 size: 15 residues. Germline CDR1 reads LGHDT; CDR2 reads YNNKEL (reference sequence). The CDR3 reads CASSQGGRDNQPQHF. The CDR3 DNA reads TGTGCCAGCAGCCAAGGTGGCAGGGATAATCAGCCCCAGCATTTT.

CDR3 loop: CASSFHGTGDEKLFF. CDR3 coding DNA: TGTGCCAGCAGCTTCCATGGGACAGGGGATGAAAAACTGTTTTTT. The chain has TRBV5-5 and TRBJ1-4; 10 positions match TRBD1. Germline CDR1 is SGHKS and CDR2 is YYEKEE (reference sequence). CDR3 length: 15 amino acids. The junction had 4 bases not matched to a gene; V was cut back by 2 bases and J by 6 bases.

The chain recombines TRBV5-5 with TRBJ2-1, with 8 nucleotides matching TRBD2. Per the germline V gene, CDR1 is SGHKS and CDR2 is YYEKEE (reference sequence). CDR3 length: 14 residues. Germline trimming cut 6 bases from V and 4 bases from J; bases unmatched to any gene: 6. CDR3 region: CASTPERGYNEQFF. CDR3 coding DNA: TGTGCCAGCACCCCGGAGCGGGGGTACAATGAGCAGTTCTTC.

This clone was detected many times. The chain joins TRBV25-1 to TRBJ2-2, with 7 bases identical to TRBD1. The CDR3 sequence is 13 residues long. With V trimmed by 7 bases and J by 6 bases, 5 bases remained unmatched. Germline CDR1 is MGHDK and CDR2 is SYGVNS. The CDR3 DNA is TGTGCCAGCACCACAGGGGATGCCGGGGAGCTGTTTTTT. This codes for CASTTGDAGELFF.

The chain joins TRBV29-1 to TRBJ1-1; possibly TRBD1 for D (6 bases). V was clipped by 8 bases and J by 5 bases, with 12 bases between them. This CDR3 is 11 amino acids long. Germline V CDR1 and CDR2: SQVTM, ANQGSEA. CDR3 sequence (DNA): TGCAGCACCCACCAGGGGACTGAAGCTTTCTTT. Protein product: CSTHQGTEAFF.

The rearrangement uses TRBV5-4 and TRBJ1-1, with D possibly TRBD1 on 6 matching bases. Germline V gene sequence: CDR1 SGHNT, CDR2 YYREEE (reference sequence). V lost 0 bases and J lost 0, with 12 bases in between. The CDR3 totals 16 residues. The DNA for the CDR3 is TGTGCCAGCAGCTTGGATTGGGGGGGCCTGAACACTGAAGCTTTCTTT. Translated, it gives CASSLDWGGLNTEAFF.

V is TRBV23-1 and J is TRBJ1-4; D is unresolved. TRBV23-1 carries the ORF label, with uncertain function. The CDR3 totals 13 residues. With 8 bases removed from V and 5 bases from J, the gap between germline ends came to 12 bases. The CDR3 sequence: CASGRRENEKLFF. Here the CDR3 DNA reads TGCGCCAGCGGGCGACGGGAGAATGAAAAACTGTTTTTT.

This clone showed up just once. The chain couples TRBV5-1 to TRBJ1-4; TRBD1 agrees at 7 bases. V lost 0 bases to trimming and J lost 7 bases; unmatched junction nucleotides: 6. Germline V gives CDR1 SGHRS, CDR2 YFSETQ. The CDR3 extends over 15 amino acids. The CDR3 nucleotides read TGCGCCAGCAGCTTGGCAGGGGGTCCGGGTGAAAAACTGTTTTTT. Amino acid sequence: CASSLAGGPGEKLFF.

This clone was seen a few times. This chain joins TRBV19 and TRBJ1-2; D is uncertain. Trimming removed 3 bases from V and 8 bases from J, with 19 bases in between. The CDR3 has 15 amino acids. The germline V gene has CDR1 LNHDA and CDR2 SQIVND (reference sequence). The CDR3 reads CASSIILWPMQGYTF. The CDR3, as DNA: TGTGCCAGTAGTATTATATTGTGGCCCATGCAGGGCTACACCTTC.

This clone was detected a few times. CDR3: CATSRDSGGAYEQYF. The CDR3, as DNA: TGTGCCACCAGCAGAGATAGCGGGGGGGCCTACGAGCAGTACTTC. J is TRBJ2-7 and V is TRBV15, with 11 bases that match TRBD2. V was pared by 0 bases and J by 2 bases, with 0 bases of the junction left unmatched. The CDR3 loop spans 15 amino acids. The germline V gene encodes CDR1 LNHNV and CDR2 YYDKDF (reference sequence).